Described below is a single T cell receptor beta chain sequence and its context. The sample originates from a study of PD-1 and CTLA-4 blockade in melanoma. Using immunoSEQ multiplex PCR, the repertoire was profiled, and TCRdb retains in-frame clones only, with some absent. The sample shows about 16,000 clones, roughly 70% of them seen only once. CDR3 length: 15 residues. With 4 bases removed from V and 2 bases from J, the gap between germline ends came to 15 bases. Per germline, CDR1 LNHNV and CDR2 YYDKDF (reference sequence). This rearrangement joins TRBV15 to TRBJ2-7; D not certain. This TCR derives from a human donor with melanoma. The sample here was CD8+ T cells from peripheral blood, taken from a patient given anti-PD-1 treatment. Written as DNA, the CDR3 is TGTGCCACCAGCAAACGCCGTGACGGAGCCTACGAGCAGTACTTC. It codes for CATSKRRDGAYEQYF.